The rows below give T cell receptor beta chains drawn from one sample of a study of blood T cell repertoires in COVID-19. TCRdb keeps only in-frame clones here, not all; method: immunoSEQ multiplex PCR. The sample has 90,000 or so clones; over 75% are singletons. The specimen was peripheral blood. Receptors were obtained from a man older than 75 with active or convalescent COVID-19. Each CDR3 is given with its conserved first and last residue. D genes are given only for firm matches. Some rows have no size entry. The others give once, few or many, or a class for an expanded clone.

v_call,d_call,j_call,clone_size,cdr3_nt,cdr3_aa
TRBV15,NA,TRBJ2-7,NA,TGTGCCACCAGCAGAGATCTCCGGGGCAGGGGAGGGGAGCAGTACTTC,CATSRDLRGRGGEQYF
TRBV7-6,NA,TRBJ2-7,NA,TGTGCCAGCAGCTTAGACTCAGGGGACAAACCCTACGAGCAGTACTTC,CASSLDSGDKPYEQYF
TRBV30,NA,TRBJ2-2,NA,TGTGCCTGGAGTTCGCGGGGCAGTAGCACCGGGGAGCTGTTTTTT,CAWSSRGSSTGELFF
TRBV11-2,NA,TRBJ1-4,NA,TGTGCCAGCAACCAGAGGGCTAATGAAAAACTGTTTTTT,CASNQRANEKLFF
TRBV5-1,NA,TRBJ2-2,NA,TGCGCCACCGAGTTTGCCGGGGAGCTGTTTTTT,CATEFAGELFF
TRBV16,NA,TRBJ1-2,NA,TGTGCCAGCAGCCCCCAAAATAGGGGAAGCCTCTATGGCTACACCTTC,CASSPQNRGSLYGYTF
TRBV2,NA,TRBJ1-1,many,TGTGCCAGCACGGACGGAGGGTTCACTGAAGCTTTCTTT,CASTDGGFTEAFF
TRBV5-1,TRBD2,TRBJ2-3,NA,TGCGCCAGCAGCCCGGGACTAGCGGGCACAGATACGCAGTATTTT,CASSPGLAGTDTQYF
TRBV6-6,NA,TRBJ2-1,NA,TGTGCCAGCAGTTACAACGGGAAGTACAATGAGCAGTTCTTC,CASSYNGKYNEQFF
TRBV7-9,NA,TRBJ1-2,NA,TGTGCCAGCAGCCCCTTCGTGGAGGGCTACACCTTC,CASSPFVEGYTF
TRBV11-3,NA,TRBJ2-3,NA,TGTGCCAGCAGCTACTTCGGAGATACGCAGTATTTT,CASSYFGDTQYF
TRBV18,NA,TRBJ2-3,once,TGTGCCAGCTCACCTTACCGGGCGGGGCCAAACACAGATACGCAGTATTTT,CASSPYRAGPNTDTQYF
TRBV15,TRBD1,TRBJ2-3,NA,TGTGCCACCAGCAGAGGAGGAGACAGGGGCACAGATACGCAGTATTTT,CATSRGGDRGTDTQYF
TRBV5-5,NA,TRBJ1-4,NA,TGTGCCAGCAGCTTGGTGCGGGGGAGTAGTGAAAAACTGTTTTTT,CASSLVRGSSEKLFF
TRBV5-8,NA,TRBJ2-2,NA,TGTGCCAGCAGCGAACAGGGAACAATAGCCGGGGAGCTGTTTTTT,CASSEQGTIAGELFF
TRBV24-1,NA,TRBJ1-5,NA,TGTGCCACCAGTGCAGGGCCAGAAAGCAATCAGCCCCAGCATTTT,CATSAGPESNQPQHF
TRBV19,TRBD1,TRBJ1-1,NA,TGTGCCAGTAGTACCTTTGGGTCTCCGACAGGGGTGAACACTGAAGCTTTCTTT,CASSTFGSPTGVNTEAFF
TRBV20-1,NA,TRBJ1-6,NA,TGCAGTGCTAGTAAGGGGCCGAATTCACCCCTCCACTTT,CSASKGPNSPLHF
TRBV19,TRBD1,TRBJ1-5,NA,TGTGCCAGTAGTACGGGACAGGAAGATCAGCCCCAGCATTTT,CASSTGQEDQPQHF
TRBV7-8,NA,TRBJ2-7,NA,TGTGCCAGCAGCTTGTCCGGAGGCGGCGAGCAGTACTTC,CASSLSGGGEQYF
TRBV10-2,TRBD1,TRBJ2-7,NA,TGCGCCAGCAGTCAAGCCTTGACAGGGAGTCCCGAGCAGTACTTC,CASSQALTGSPEQYF
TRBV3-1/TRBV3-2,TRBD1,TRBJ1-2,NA,TGTGCCAGCAGCCTCAAAGGGGGCTGGGGCTACACCTTC,CASSLKGGWGYTF
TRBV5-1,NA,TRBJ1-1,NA,TGCGCCAGCAGCTTGGCCGAGACAGAATACATGAACACTGAAGCTTTCTTT,CASSLAETEYMNTEAFF
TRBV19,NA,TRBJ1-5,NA,TGTGCCAGTGGAGAGAGCAATCAGCCCCAGCATTTT,CASGESNQPQHF
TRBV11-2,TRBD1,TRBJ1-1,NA,TGTGCCAGCAGCCAGGGGGTAGTTGCTGAAGCTTTCTTT,CASSQGVVAEAFF
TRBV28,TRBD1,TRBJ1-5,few,TGTGCCAGCAGTCTGGACAGGAGAGATCAGCCCCAGCATTTT,CASSLDRRDQPQHF
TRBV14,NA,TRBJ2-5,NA,TGTGCCAGCAGCCAAGACAGGGTAGAGACCCAGTACTTC,CASSQDRVETQYF
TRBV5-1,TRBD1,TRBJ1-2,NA,TGCGCCAGCAGCTTGACAGGGGACGAGTATGGCTACACCTTC,CASSLTGDEYGYTF
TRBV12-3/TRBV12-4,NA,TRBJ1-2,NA,TGTGCCAGCAGTTCCCCACAGGGAGGCTACACCTTC,CASSSPQGGYTF
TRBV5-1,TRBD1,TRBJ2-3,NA,TGCGCCAGCAGCTTGGGACAGGGGCAGTCGAATACGCAGTATTTT,CASSLGQGQSNTQYF
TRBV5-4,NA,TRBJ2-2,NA,TGTGCCGGGTCTAAGGTCGGAGCGTCCGGGGAGCTGTTTTTT,CAGSKVGASGELFF
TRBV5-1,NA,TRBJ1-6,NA,TGCGCCAGCAGCTTGGACTCACCGGATAATTCACCCCTCCACTTT,CASSLDSPDNSPLHF
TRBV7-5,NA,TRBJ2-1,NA,TGTGCCAGAAGCTTAGTTTCCTCGGTCCGTCAATACAATGAGCAGTTCTTC,CARSLVSSVRQYNEQFF
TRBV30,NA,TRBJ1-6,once,TGTGCCTGGAGTGTCCGGCAGGATAATTCACCCCTCCACTTT,CAWSVRQDNSPLHF
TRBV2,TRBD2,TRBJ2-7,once,TGTGCCAGCAAGCGGGGGACGGACTACGAGCAGTACTTC,CASKRGTDYEQYF
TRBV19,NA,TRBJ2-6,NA,TGTGCCAGTAGCGCAACCCACTCCTCTGGGGCCAACGTCCTGACTTTC,CASSATHSSGANVLTF
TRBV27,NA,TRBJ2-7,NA,TGTGCCAGCGGGCCCTACGAGCAGTACTTC,CASGPYEQYF
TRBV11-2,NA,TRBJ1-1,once,TGTGCCAGCAGCTCCACGGGGGTCGTGGGTGAAGCTTTCTTT,CASSSTGVVGEAFF
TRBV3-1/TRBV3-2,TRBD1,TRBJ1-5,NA,TGTGCCAGCAGCCAAGCGCAGGGGGGTGATCAGCCCCAGCATTTT,CASSQAQGGDQPQHF
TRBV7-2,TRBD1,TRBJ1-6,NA,TGTGCCAGCAGCTTGCCTCCGGACAGGGGGCCTAGCTCACCCCTCCACTTT,CASSLPPDRGPSSPLHF
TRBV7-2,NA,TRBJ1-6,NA,TGTGCCAGCAGCCCACAGGGTTCCTATAACGATTCACCCCTCCACTTT,CASSPQGSYNDSPLHF
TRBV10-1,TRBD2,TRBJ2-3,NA,TGCGCCAGCCCCTTTCTGACTAGCGGGGGACAATCTAGCACAGATACGCAGTATTTT,CASPFLTSGGQSSTDTQYF
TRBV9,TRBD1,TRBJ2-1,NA,TGTGCCAGCAGCGCTCTACAGGGGGCGCATGGGAATGAGCAGTTCTTC,CASSALQGAHGNEQFF
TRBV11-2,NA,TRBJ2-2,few,TGTGCCAGCAGCTTAGTCGCCAGGCCCGGGGAGCTGTTTTTT,CASSLVARPGELFF
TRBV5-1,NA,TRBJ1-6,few,TGCGCCAGCGCCAGGGCGGATAATTCACCCCTCCACTTT,CASARADNSPLHF
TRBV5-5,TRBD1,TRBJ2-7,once,TGTGCCAGCAACCCAGGGGGACAATTCTACGAGCAGTACTTC,CASNPGGQFYEQYF
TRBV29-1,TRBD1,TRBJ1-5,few,TGCAGCGTTACGACAGGGGGCAATCAGCCCCAGCATTTT,CSVTTGGNQPQHF
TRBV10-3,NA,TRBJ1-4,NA,TGTGCCATCAGTGGAACAGGGCTAAGTGAAAAACTGTTTTTT,CAISGTGLSEKLFF
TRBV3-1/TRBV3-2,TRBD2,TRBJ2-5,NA,TGTGCCAGCAGCCCACCTTTTGGGGGGGGAGAGACCCAGTACTTC,CASSPPFGGGETQYF
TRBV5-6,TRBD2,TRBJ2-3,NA,TGTGCCAGCAGCGGGGAGACTAGCGGGGACCCCACAGATACGCAGTATTTT,CASSGETSGDPTDTQYF
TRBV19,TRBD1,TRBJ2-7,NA,TGTGCCAGTAGTATAAGATCGGGACAGCCCACCTACGAGCAGTACTTC,CASSIRSGQPTYEQYF
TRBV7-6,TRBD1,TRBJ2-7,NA,TGTGCCAGCAGCCTTCGGACAGGGTCCTACGAGCAGTACTTC,CASSLRTGSYEQYF
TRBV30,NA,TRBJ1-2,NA,TGTGCCTGGAGCGTGGGCGGGTATGGCTACACCTTC,CAWSVGGYGYTF
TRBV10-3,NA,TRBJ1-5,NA,TGTGCCATCAGTGAGTTACAGAGCAATCAGCCCCAGCATTTT,CAISELQSNQPQHF